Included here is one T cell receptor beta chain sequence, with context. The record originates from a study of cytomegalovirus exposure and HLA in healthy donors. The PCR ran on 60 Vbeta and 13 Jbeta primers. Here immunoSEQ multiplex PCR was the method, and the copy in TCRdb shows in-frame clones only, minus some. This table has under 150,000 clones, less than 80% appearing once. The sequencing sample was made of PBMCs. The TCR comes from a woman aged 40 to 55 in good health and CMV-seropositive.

The CDR3 here is CSVGKSSGTDTGELFF. DNA for the CDR3: TGCAGCGTTGGAAAGTCTAGCGGGACGGACACCGGGGAGCTGTTTTTT. The chain carries TRBV29-1 and TRBJ2-2; 9 positions agree with TRBD2. V lost 4 bases and J lost 3; bases outside the gene matches: 9. This CDR3 spans 16 amino acids. CDR1 SQVTM and CDR2 ANQGSEA come from the germline V gene.